The entry that follows covers one T cell receptor (beta chain) sequence. Its specificity is not known. Per sample, the assay covered some 10^5 TCR templates. The repertoire was sequenced with immunoSEQ multiplex PCR; TCRdb's copy has only in-frame clones and lacks some. Of 90,000 to 110,000 clones listed, 85% to 95% are singletons. Germline V gene data show CDR1 as SGHRS and CDR2 as YFSETQ. The ends lost 1 base at V and 5 bases at J; junction bases unmatched: 9. The CDR3 is made up of 16 amino acids. The entry originates in a study of siplizumab effects on memory and regulatory T cells. Study-wide results and limits: Siplizumab caused a significant drop in alloreactive sequences traceable to unstimulated CD4+ memory cells. The diversity of naive T cells seemed greater than that of memory cells, and their alloresponse contribution seemed major.

Sequencing input: CD4+ T cells sorted from blood. The TCR was taken from a human donor in good health. The rearrangement links TRBV5-1 to TRBJ2-1; 7 positions agree with TRBD2. The CDR3 here is CASSLSASGGNNEQFF. DNA of the CDR3: TGCGCCAGCAGCTTGTCGGCTAGCGGAGGTAACAATGAGCAGTTCTTC. The variable domain in full, with the rest retrieved from reference TRBV5-1 and TRBJ2-1, is KAGVTQTPRYLIKTRGQQVTLSCSPISGHRSVSWYQQTPGQGLQFLFEYFSETQRNKGNFPGRFSGRQFSNSRSEMNVSTLELGDSALYLCASSLSASGGNNEQFFGPGTRLTVL.